This record looks at one T cell receptor beta chain sequence and its context. Its antigen is undetermined. The data originate from a study of cytomegalovirus exposure and HLA in healthy donors. Notes on the study in general: In the analysis, some V segments, TRBV6-2 and TRBV6-3 included, were excluded as indistinguishable. About 87% or about 30% of the time was how often most TCR beta V segments were productive, according to an earlier analysis.

The V gene end was trimmed by 4 bases and the J gene end by 3 bases; junction bases not matched to a gene: 5. This CDR3 contains 16 residues. The germline V gene encodes CDR1 SGHRS and CDR2 YFSETQ. It was with 60 Vbeta and 13 Jbeta primers that the PCR ran. Some clones are missing from TCRdb's copy, which holds only in-frame ones; the method was immunoSEQ multiplex PCR. The data contain approximately 150,000 clones, around three quarters of them seen just once; the ten biggest clones take up 2.1%. Sequenced sample: PBMCs. The V call is TRBV5-1, the J call TRBJ2-1; 12 bases align to TRBD2. The sequence was collected from a man aged 35-49 years in good health and CMV-seronegative. The CDR3 protein is CASSTGLAGLYNEQFF. CDR3 coding DNA: TGCGCCAGCAGCACTGGACTAGCGGGACTCTACAATGAGCAGTTCTTC.